The 13 T cell receptor beta chains in this list originate from one sample, sequenced in a study of T cell responses to AZD1222 COVID-19 vaccine. TCRdb keeps only in-frame clones here, not all; method: immunoSEQ multiplex PCR. The sample has approximately 67,000 clones, nearly 90% seen once. Here the sequenced sample was peripheral blood, taken 28 days after the second AZD1222 dose. These receptors were obtained from an adult who received the AZD1222 COVID-19 vaccine.

This sequence joins TRBV13 and TRBJ2-7, with 7 bases fitting TRBD1. The CDR3 spans 13 residues. J was trimmed by 2 bases and V by 5 bases; bases with no gene match: 3. CDR1 and CDR2 (germline): PRHDT, FYEKMQ (reference sequence). The DNA for the CDR3 is TGTGCCAGCAGCGAAACAGGGGCCTACGAGCAGTACTTC. Its protein is CASSETGAYEQYF.

This chain links TRBV19 with TRBJ2-7; D not resolved. This CDR3 spans 13 amino acids. Trimming pared 3 bases from V and 2 bases from J, leaving 8 bases between. Per the germline V gene, CDR1 is LNHDA and CDR2 is SQIVND (reference sequence). The CDR3 nucleotides read TGTGCCAGTAGTATGAAGGCCCCCTACGAGCAGTACTTC. The encoded protein is CASSMKAPYEQYF.

This chain's CDR3 is CASSPPQGGWTGELFF. CDR3 DNA sequence: TGTGCCAGCAGTCCCCCGCAGGGGGGCTGGACCGGGGAGCTGTTTTTT. The chain couples TRBV27 to TRBJ2-2; perhaps TRBD1 as D (7 bases). V gave up 5 bases and J gave up 5 bases, with 18 bases separating them. CDR1 MNHEY and CDR2 SMNVEV come from the germline V gene (reference sequence). The CDR3 totals 16 residues.

The rearrangement uses TRBV10-3 and TRBJ1-4; 7 positions match TRBD1. Germline loops: CDR1 ENHRY, CDR2 SYGVKD. Trimming cost V 3 bases and J 7 bases; bases outside gene matches: 14. CDR3 length: 17 amino acids. Here the CDR3 DNA reads TGTGCCATCAGTGAATCCATAACAGGGGCCCCCTCTGAAAAACTGTTTTTT. Its protein is CAISESITGAPSEKLFF.

The chain joins TRBV6-6 to TRBJ1-1, with 7 bases fitting TRBD1. The V and J ends lost 6 bases and 4 bases, in that order; junction bases with no gene match: 11. The CDR3 covers 15 residues. Germline CDR1 MNHNY, CDR2 SVGAGI (reference sequence). Written as DNA, the CDR3 is TGTGCCAGCAGCCCAGGGGGGGAGGTGGGCACTGAAGCTTTCTTT. The encoded protein is CASSPGGEVGTEAFF.

The J gene is TRBJ2-1, the V gene TRBV9; TRBD1 or TRBD2 may be the D gene (5 bases each). The germline CDR1 and CDR2 sequences are SGDLS and YYNGEE. V lost 3 bases to trimming and J lost 5 bases, with 12 bases between them. This CDR3 comprises 14 residues. CDR3 in DNA: TGTGCCAGCAGCGCATTACCGGGGCACAATGAGCAGTTCTTC. Amino acids: CASSALPGHNEQFF.

The chain recombines TRBV11-3 with TRBJ2-5, with D perhaps TRBD2 (6 bases). Germline CDR1 and CDR2: SGHNT and YENEEA. V was clipped by 3 bases and J by 3 bases, with 8 bases between them. CDR3 size: 13 residues. The CDR3 nucleotides read TGTGCCAGCAGCTTGGGGGAGGAAGAGACCCAGTACTTC. It translates to CASSLGEEETQYF.

This chain connects TRBV28 to TRBJ2-7; 8 nucleotides line up with TRBD1. This CDR3 spans 14 amino acids. Germline trimming cut 6 bases from V and 2 bases from J; bases unmatched to any gene: 6. CDR1 is MDHEN, CDR2 SYDVKM, per germline. CDR3 protein: CASRYPGGPYEQYF. The CDR3 DNA is TGTGCCAGCAGGTACCCAGGGGGCCCCTACGAGCAGTACTTC.

This clone has a single count. J is TRBJ1-1 and V is TRBV5-1; 7 bases are shared with TRBD1. CDR1 and CDR2 (germline): SGHRS, YFSETQ. Trimming at V came to 4 bases and at J to 8 bases, leaving 11 bases not matched to a gene. The CDR3 spans 14 residues. In nucleotides, the CDR3 is TGCGCCAGCAGCCTCTCTCCACAGGGGACGGAAGCTTTCTTT. Its translation: CASSLSPQGTEAFF.

The genes are TRBV7-3 and TRBJ2-6; no definite D call. The CDR3 is made up of 16 amino acids. Per germline, CDR1 SGHTA and CDR2 FQGTGA. V was pared by 2 bases and J by 0 bases, with 8 bases between. CDR3 sequence: CASSLDRASGANVLTF. CDR3 DNA: TGTGCCAGCAGCTTAGACCGCGCCTCTGGGGCCAACGTCCTGACTTTC. The full variable domain, in which reference TRBV7-3 and TRBJ2-6 provide the parts outside the CDR3, is GAGVSQTPSNKVTEKGKYVELRCDPISGHTALYWYRQSLGQGPEFLIYFQGTGAADDSGLPNDRFFAVRPEGSVSTLKIQRTERGDSAVYLCASSLDRASGANVLTFGAGSRLTVL.

This chain joins TRBV10-3 and TRBJ2-3; 9 bases align to TRBD1. The germline gives CDR1 ENHRY, CDR2 SYGVKD. V was pared by 7 bases and J by 2 bases, with 10 bases of the junction left unmatched. There are 16 residues in the CDR3. The CDR3 region is CAIMGDRVGTTDTQYF. The CDR3 nucleotides read TGTGCCATCATGGGGGACAGGGTCGGAACCACAGATACGCAGTATTTT.

This chain uses TRBV12-3 or TRBV12-4 with TRBJ1-2; possibly TRBD1 for D (5 bases). Trimming removed 3 bases at V and 4 bases at J, with 9 bases between. This CDR3 has 13 residues. CDR3 sequence reads: CASSFGHRYGYTF. CDR3 bases: TGTGCCAGCAGTTTCGGACACCGCTATGGCTACACCTTC.

This clone was seen only once. The gene calls are TRBV6-5 and TRBJ1-5; no definite D call. CDR3 size: 14 residues. The germline V gene has CDR1 MNHEY and CDR2 SVGAGI. V lost 10 bases to trimming and J lost 0 bases, with 13 bases between them. CDR3 DNA sequence: TGTGCCACCACCGGAAGCAATAGCAATCAGCCCCAGCATTTT. It specifies CATTGSNSNQPQHF.